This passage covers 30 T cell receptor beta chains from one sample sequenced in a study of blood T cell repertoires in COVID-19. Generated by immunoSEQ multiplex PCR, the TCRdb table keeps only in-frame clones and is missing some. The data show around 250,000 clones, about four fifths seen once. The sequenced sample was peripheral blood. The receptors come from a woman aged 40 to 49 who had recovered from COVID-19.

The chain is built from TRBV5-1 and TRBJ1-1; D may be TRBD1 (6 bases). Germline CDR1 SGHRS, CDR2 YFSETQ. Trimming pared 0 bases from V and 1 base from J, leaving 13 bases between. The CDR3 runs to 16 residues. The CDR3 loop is CASSLEQGEGNTEAFF. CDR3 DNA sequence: TGCGCCAGCAGCTTGGAACAGGGTGAAGGGAACACTGAAGCTTTCTTT. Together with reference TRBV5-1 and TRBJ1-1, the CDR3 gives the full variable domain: KAGVTQTPRYLIKTRGQQVTLSCSPISGHRSVSWYQQTPGQGLQFLFEYFSETQRNKGNFPGRFSGRQFSNSRSEMNVSTLELGDSALYLCASSLEQGEGNTEAFFGQGTRLTVV.

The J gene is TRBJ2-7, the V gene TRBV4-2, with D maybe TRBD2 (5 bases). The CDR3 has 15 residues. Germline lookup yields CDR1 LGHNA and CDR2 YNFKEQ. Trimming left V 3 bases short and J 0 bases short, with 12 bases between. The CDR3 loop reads CASSHGVPFSYEQYF. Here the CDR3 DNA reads TGTGCCAGCAGCCACGGGGTTCCGTTCTCCTACGAGCAGTACTTC.

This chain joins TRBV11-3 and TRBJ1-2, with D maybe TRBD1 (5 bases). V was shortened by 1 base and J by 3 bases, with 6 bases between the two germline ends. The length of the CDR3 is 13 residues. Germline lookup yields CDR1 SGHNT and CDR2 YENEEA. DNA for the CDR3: TGTGCCAGCAGCTTAGTCAGGGACTATGGCTACACCTTC. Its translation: CASSLVRDYGYTF.

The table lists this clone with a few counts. The CDR3: CASSLGGGTPSALHF. CDR3 nucleotide sequence: TGTGCCAGCAGTTTAGGAGGCGGGACGCCGTCGGCCCTCCACTTT. The chain has TRBV28 and TRBJ1-6; D possibly corresponds to TRBD1 (5 bases). Germline assignment: CDR1 MDHEN and CDR2 SYDVKM. V shed 2 bases and J shed 14 bases, with 19 bases lying between them. The CDR3 has 15 residues.

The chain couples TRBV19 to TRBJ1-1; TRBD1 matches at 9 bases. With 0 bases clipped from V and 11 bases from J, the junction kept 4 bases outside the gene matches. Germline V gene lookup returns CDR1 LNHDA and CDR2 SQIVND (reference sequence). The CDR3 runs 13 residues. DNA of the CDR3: TGTGCCAGTAGTATAGAGGGACAGGGTGATGCTTTCTTT. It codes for CASSIEGQGDAFF.

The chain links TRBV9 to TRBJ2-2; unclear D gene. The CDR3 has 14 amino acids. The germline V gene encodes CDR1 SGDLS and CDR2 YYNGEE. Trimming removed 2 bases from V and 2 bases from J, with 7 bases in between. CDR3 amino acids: CASSVRPNTGELFF. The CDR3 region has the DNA TGTGCCAGCAGCGTTCGTCCTAACACCGGGGAGCTGTTTTTT. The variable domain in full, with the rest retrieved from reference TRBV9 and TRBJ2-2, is DSGVTQTPKHLITATGQRVTLRCSPRSGDLSVYWYQQSLDQGLQFLIQYYNGEERAKGNILERFSAQQFPDLHSELNLSSLELGDSALYFCASSVRPNTGELFFGEGSRLTVL.

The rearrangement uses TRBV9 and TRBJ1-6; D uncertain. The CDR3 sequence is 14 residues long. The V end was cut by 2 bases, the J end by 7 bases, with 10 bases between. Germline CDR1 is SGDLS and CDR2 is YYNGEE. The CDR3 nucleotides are TGTGCCAGCAGCGTCGCCGGGTTCAATTCACCCCTCCACTTT. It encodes CASSVAGFNSPLHF.

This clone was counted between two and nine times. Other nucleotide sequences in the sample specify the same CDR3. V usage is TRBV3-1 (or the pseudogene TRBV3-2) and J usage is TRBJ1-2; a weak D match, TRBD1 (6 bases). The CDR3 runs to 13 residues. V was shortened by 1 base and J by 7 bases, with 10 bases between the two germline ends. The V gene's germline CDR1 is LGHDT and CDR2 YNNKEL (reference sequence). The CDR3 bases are TGTGCCAGCAGCCAAGCAGGGGTACGTGGCTACACCTTC. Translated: CASSQAGVRGYTF.

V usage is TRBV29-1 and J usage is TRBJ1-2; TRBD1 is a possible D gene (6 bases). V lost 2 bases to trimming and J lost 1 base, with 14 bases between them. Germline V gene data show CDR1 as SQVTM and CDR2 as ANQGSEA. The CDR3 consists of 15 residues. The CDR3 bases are TGCAGCGTTGAAATCCAAGGGGGTGGTAACTATGGCTACACCTTC. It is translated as CSVEIQGGGNYGYTF.

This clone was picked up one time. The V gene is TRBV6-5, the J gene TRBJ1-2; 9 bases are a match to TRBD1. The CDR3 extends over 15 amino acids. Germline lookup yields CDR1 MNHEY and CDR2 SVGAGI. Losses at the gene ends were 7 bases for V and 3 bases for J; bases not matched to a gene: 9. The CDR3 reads CASIDPRTGDYGYTF. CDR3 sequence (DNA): TGTGCCAGCATCGACCCCCGGACAGGGGACTATGGCTACACCTTC.

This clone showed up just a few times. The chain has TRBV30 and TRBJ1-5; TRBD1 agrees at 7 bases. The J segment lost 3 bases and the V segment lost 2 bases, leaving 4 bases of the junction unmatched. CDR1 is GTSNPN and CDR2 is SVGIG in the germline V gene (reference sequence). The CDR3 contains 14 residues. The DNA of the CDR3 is TGTGCCTGGAGTCGGGGACAGTTCAATCAGCCCCAGCATTTT. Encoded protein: CAWSRGQFNQPQHF.

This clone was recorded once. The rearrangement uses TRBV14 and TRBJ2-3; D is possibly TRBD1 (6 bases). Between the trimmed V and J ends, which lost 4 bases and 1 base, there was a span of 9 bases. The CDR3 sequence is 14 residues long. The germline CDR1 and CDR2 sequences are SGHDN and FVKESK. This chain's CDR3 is CASSRGQRTDTQYF. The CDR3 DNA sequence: TGTGCCAGCAGCCGGGGGCAGCGCACAGATACGCAGTATTTT. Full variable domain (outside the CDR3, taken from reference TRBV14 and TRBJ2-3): EAGVTQFPSHSVIEKGQTVTLRCDPISGHDNLYWYRRVMGKEIKFLLHFVKESKQDESGMPNNRFLAERTGGTYSTLKVQPAELEDSGVYFCASSRGQRTDTQYFGPGTRLTVL.

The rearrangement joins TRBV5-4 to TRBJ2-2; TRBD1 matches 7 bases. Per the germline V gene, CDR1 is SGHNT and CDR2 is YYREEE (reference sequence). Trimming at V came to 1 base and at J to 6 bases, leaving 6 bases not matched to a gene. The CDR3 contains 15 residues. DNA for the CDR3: TGTGCCAGCAGCTTGAGACAGGGAGACGCCGGGGAGCTGTTTTTT. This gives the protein CASSLRQGDAGELFF.

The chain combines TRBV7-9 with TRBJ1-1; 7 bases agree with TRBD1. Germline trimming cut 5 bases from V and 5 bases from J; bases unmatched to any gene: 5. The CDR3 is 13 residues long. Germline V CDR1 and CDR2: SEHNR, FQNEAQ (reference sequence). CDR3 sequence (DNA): TGTGCCAGCAGCCCAACAGGGGTGACTGAAGCTTTCTTT. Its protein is CASSPTGVTEAFF.

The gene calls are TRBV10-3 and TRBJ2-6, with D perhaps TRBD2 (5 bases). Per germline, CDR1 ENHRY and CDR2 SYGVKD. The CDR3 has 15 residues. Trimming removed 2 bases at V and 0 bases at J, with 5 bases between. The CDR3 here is CAISEGSSGANVLTF. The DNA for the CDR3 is TGTGCCATCAGTGAGGGGAGCTCTGGGGCCAACGTCCTGACTTTC.

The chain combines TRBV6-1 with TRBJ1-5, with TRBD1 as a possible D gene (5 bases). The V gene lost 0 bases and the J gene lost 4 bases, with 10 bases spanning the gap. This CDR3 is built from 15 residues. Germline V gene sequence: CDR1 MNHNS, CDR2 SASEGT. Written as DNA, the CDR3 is TGTGCCAGCAGTGAAGCGGGGGGGGGAAATCAGCCCCAGCATTTT. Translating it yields CASSEAGGGNQPQHF.

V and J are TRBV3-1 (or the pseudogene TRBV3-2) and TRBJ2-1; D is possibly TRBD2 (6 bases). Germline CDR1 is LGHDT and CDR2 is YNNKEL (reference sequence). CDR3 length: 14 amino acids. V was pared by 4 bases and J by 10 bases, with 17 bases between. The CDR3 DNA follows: TGTGCCAGCAGCCGGAATCCAGGGACTCCAGAGCAGTTCTTC. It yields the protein CASSRNPGTPEQFF.

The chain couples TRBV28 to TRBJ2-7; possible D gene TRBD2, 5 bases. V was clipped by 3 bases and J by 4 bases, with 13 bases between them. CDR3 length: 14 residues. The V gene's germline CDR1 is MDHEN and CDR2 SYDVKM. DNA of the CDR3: TGTGCCAGCAGTTTTTCTTGGGAGAATTACGAGCAGTACTTC. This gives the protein CASSFSWENYEQYF.

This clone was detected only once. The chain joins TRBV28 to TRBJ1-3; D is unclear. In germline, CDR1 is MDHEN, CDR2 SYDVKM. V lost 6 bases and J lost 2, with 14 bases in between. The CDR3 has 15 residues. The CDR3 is CASRRSQTAGNTIYF. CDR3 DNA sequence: TGTGCCAGCAGAAGGAGTCAGACTGCTGGAAACACCATATATTTT.

The DNA of the CDR3 is TGTGCCAGCGATGTCCCGGAGGGCCCTGAAGCTTTCTTT. It translates to CASDVPEGPEAFF. The V gene is TRBV7-9, the J gene TRBJ1-1; D is undetermined. Germline values: CDR1 SEHNR, CDR2 FQNEAQ (reference sequence). This CDR3 contains 13 residues. The V gene lost 8 bases and the J gene lost 6 bases, with 16 bases spanning the gap. The complete variable domain, with remaining parts taken from reference TRBV7-9 and TRBJ1-1, reads DTGVSQNPRHKITKRGQNVTFRCDPISEHNRLYWYRQTLGQGPEFLTYFQNEAQLEKSRLLSDRFSAERPKGSFSTLEIQRTEQGDSAMYLCASDVPEGPEAFFGQGTRLTVV.

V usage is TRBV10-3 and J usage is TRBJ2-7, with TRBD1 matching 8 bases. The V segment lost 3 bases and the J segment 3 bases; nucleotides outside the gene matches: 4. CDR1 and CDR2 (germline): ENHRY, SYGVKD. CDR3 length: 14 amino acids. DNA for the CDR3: TGTGCCATCAGTGATGACAGGGGATACTACGAGCAGTACTTC. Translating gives CAISDDRGYYEQYF.

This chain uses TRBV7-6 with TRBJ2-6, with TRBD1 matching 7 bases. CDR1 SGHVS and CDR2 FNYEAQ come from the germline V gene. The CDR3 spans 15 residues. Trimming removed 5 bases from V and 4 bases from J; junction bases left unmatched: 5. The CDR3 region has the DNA TGTGCCAGCAGCGTTAGGGGGCCCGGGGCCAACGTCCTGACTTTC. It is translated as CASSVRGPGANVLTF.

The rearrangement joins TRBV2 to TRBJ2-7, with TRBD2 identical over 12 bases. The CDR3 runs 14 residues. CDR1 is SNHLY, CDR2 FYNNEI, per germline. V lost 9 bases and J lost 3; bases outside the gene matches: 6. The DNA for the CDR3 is TGTGCCAGACAAGGACTAGCGGGGAGCTACGAGCAGTACTTC. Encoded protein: CARQGLAGSYEQYF.

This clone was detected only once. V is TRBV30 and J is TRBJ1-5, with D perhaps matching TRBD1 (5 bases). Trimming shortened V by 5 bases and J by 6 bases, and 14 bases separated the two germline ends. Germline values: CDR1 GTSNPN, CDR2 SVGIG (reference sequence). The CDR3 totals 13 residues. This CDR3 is CAWAQGSGQPQHF. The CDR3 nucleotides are TGTGCCTGGGCCCAGGGATCGGGTCAGCCCCAGCATTTT.

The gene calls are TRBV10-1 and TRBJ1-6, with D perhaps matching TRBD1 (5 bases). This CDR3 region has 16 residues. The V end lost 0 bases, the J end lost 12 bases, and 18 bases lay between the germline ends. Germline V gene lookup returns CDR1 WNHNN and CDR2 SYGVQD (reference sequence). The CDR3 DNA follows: TGCGCCAGCAGTGAGTCGCAGGGCAGAGGTTGGGAACCCCTCCACTTT. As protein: CASSESQGRGWEPLHF.

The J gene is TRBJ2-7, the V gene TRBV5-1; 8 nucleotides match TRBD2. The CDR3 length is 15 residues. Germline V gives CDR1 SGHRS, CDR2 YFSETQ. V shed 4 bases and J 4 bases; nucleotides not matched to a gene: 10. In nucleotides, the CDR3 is TGCGCCAGCAGCCCAGAGGGGATAGCGGGGTACGAGCAGTACTTC. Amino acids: CASSPEGIAGYEQYF.

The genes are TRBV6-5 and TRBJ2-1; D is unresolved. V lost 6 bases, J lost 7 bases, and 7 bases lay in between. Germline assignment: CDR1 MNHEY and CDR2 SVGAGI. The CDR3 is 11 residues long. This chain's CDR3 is CASRNWNEQFF. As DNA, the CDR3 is TGTGCCAGCAGAAACTGGAATGAGCAGTTCTTC.

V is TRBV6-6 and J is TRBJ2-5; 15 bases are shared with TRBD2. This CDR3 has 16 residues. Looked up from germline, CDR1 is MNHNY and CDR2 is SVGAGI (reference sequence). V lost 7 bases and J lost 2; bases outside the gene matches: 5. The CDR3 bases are TGTGCCAGCACCCGGGGACTAGCGGGGGGACAAGAGACCCAGTACTTC. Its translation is CASTRGLAGGQETQYF.

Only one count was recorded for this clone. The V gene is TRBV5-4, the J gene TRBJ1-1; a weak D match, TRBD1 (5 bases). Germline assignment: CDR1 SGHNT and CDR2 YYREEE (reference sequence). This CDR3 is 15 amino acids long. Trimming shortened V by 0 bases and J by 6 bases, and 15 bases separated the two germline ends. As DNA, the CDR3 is TGTGCCAGCAGCTTGGAAACCTCCAGGGTACCTGAAGCTTTCTTT. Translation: CASSLETSRVPEAFF.

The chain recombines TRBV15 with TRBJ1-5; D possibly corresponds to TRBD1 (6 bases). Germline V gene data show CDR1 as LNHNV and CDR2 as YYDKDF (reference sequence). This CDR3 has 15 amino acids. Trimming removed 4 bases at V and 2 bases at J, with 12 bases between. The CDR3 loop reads CATSIWGRGNQPQHF. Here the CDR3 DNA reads TGTGCCACCAGCATTTGGGGGCGAGGCAATCAGCCCCAGCATTTT.